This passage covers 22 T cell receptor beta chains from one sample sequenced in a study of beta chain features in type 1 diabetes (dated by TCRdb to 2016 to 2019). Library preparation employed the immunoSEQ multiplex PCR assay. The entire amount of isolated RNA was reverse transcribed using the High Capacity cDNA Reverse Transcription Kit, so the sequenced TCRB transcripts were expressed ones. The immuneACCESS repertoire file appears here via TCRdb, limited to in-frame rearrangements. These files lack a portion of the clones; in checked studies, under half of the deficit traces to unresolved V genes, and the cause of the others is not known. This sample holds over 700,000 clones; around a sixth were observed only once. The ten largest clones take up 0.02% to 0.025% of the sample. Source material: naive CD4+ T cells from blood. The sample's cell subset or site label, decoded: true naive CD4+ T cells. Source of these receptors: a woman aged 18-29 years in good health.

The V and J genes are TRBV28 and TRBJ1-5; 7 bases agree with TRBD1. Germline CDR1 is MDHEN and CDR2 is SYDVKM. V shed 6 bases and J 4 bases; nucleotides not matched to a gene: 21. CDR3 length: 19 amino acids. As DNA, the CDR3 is TGTGCCAGCAGCCCGACAGGGTCGAGGGCGCGGGGGCTAAATCAGCCCCAGCATTTT. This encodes CASSPTGSRARGLNQPQHF. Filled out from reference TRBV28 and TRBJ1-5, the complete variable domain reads DVKVTQSSRYLVKRTGEKVFLECVQDMDHENMFWYRQDPGLGLRLIYFSYDVKMKEKGDIPEGYSVSREKKERFSLILESASTNQTSMYLCASSPTGSRARGLNQPQHFGDGTRLSIL.

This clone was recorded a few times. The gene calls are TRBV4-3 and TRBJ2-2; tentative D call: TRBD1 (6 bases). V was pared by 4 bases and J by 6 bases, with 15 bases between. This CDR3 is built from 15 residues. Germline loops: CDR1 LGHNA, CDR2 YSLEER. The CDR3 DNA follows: TGCGCCAGCAGCCGGGACAAGGGCGCGTCCGGGGAGCTGTTTTTT. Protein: CASSRDKGASGELFF.

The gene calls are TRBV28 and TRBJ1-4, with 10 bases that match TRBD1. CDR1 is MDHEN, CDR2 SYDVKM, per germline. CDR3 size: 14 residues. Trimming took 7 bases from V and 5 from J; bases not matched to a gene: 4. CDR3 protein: CASTPGQGNEKLFF. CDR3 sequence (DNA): TGTGCCAGCACCCCGGGACAGGGGAATGAAAAACTGTTTTTT. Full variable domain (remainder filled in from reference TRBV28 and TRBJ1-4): DVKVTQSSRYLVKRTGEKVFLECVQDMDHENMFWYRQDPGLGLRLIYFSYDVKMKEKGDIPEGYSVSREKKERFSLILESASTNQTSMYLCASTPGQGNEKLFFGSGTQLSVL.

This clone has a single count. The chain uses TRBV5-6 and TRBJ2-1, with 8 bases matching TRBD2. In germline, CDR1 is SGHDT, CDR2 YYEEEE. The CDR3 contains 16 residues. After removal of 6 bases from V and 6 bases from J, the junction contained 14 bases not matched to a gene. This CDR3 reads CASNLLGGTSINEQFF. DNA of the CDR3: TGTGCCAGCAACCTTCTAGGAGGGACTAGTATCAATGAGCAGTTCTTC.

The CDR3 DNA reads TGCGCCAGCAGCTTGGGACAGATTGGAGGCACCATATATTTT. Translation: CASSLGQIGGTIYF. The chain combines TRBV5-1 with TRBJ1-3, with D tentatively TRBD1 (5 bases). Germline CDR1 SGHRS, CDR2 YFSETQ. The CDR3 has 14 residues. The V end was cut by 0 bases, the J end by 9 bases, with 13 bases between.

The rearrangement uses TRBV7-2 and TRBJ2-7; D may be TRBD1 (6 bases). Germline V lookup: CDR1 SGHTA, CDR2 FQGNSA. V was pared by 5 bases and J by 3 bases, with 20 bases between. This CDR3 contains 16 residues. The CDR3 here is CASSPRQGPRVYEQYF. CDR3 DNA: TGTGCCAGCAGCCCACGGCAGGGGCCGCGCGTCTACGAGCAGTACTTC.

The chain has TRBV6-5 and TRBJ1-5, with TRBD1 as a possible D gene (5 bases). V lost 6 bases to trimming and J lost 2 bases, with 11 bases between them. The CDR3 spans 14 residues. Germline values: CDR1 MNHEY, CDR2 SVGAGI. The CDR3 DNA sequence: TGTGCCAGCAGCGACCCGGGGGGCAATCAGCCCCAGCATTTT. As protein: CASSDPGGNQPQHF.

DNA for the CDR3: TGTGCCAGCTGGACTAGCGGGAGTACTGGGGAGCTGTTTTTT. This encodes CASWTSGSTGELFF. The rearrangement uses TRBV28 and TRBJ2-2, with 13 nucleotides matching TRBD2. V shed 8 bases, J shed 8 bases, and the junction held 5 bases outside the gene matches. From germline, CDR1 is MDHEN and CDR2 SYDVKM. CDR3 length: 14 amino acids.

CDR3 residues: CASCRREILHNEQFF. Written as DNA, the CDR3 is TGTGCCAGCTGCCGGCGGGAGATTCTCCACAATGAGCAGTTCTTC. The V gene is TRBV5-6, the J gene TRBJ2-1, with 7 bases aligning to TRBD2. This CDR3 has 15 amino acids. J gave up 5 bases and V 7 bases, and 12 bases lay outside the gene matches. Looked up from germline, CDR1 is SGHDT and CDR2 is YYEEEE.

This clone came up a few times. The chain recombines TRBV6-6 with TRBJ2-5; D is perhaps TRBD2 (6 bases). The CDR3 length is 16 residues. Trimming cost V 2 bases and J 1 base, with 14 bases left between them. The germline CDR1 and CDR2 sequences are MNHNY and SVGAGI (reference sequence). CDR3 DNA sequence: TGTGCCAGCAGTTACGGGACGGGAGTCCCCCAAGAGACCCAGTACTTC. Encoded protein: CASSYGTGVPQETQYF.

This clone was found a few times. CDR3 nucleotides: TGTGCCAGCAGCTTACTCCAGGGAGGGGAGACCCAGTACTTC. Its translation is CASSLLQGGETQYF. The chain combines TRBV7-2 with TRBJ2-5; 7 nucleotides align to TRBD2. CDR3 length: 14 amino acids. The germline V gene encodes CDR1 SGHTA and CDR2 FQGNSA. V gave up 2 bases and J gave up 5 bases; unmatched junction bases: 5.

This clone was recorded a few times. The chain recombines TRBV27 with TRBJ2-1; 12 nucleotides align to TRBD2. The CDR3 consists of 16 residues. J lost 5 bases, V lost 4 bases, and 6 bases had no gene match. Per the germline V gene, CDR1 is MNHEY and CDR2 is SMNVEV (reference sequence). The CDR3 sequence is CASSSLGLAGNNEQFF. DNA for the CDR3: TGTGCCAGCAGTTCTCTCGGACTAGCGGGAAACAATGAGCAGTTCTTC.

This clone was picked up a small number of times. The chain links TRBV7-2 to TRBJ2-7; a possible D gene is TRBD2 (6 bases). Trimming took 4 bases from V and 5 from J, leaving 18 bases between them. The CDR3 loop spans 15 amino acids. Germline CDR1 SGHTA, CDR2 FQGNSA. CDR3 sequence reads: CASSSRGFGGNEQYF. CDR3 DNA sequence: TGTGCCAGCAGCTCGAGAGGGTTCGGGGGTAACGAGCAGTACTTC.

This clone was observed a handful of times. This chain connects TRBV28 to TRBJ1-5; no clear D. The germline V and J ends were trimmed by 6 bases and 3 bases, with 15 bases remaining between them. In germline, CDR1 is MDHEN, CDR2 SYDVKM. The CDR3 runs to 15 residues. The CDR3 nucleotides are TGTGCCAGCAGGCCTACACGGTCCCCCAATCAGCCCCAGCATTTT. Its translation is CASRPTRSPNQPQHF. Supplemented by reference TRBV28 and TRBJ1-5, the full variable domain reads DVKVTQSSRYLVKRTGEKVFLECVQDMDHENMFWYRQDPGLGLRLIYFSYDVKMKEKGDIPEGYSVSREKKERFSLILESASTNQTSMYLCASRPTRSPNQPQHFGDGTRLSIL.

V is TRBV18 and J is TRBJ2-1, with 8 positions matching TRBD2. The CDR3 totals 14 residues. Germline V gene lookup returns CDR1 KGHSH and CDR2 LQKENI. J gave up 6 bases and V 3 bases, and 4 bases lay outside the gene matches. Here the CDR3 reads CASSPDAGGNEQFF. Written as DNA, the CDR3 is TGTGCCAGCTCACCGGACGCGGGGGGCAATGAGCAGTTCTTC. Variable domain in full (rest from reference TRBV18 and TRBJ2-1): NAGVMQNPRHLVRRRGQEARLRCSPMKGHSHVYWYRQLPEEGLKFMVYLQKENIIDESGMPKERFSAEFPKEGPSILRIQQVVRGDSAAYFCASSPDAGGNEQFFGPGTRLTVL.

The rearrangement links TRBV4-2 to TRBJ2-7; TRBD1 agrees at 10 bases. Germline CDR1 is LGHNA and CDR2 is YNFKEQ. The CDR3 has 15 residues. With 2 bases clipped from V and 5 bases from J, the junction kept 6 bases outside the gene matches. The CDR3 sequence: CASSQRDRGFDEQYF. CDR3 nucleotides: TGTGCCAGCAGCCAACGGGACAGGGGTTTCGACGAGCAGTACTTC.

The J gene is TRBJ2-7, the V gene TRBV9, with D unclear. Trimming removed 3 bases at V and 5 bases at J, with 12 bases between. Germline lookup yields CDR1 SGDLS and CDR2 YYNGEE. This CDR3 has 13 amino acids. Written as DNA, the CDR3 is TGTGCCAGCAGCGCGAGCCTTAGGGACGAGCAGTACTTC. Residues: CASSASLRDEQYF. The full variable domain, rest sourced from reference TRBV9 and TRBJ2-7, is DSGVTQTPKHLITATGQRVTLRCSPRSGDLSVYWYQQSLDQGLQFLIQYYNGEERAKGNILERFSAQQFPDLHSELNLSSLELGDSALYFCASSASLRDEQYFGPGTRLTVT.

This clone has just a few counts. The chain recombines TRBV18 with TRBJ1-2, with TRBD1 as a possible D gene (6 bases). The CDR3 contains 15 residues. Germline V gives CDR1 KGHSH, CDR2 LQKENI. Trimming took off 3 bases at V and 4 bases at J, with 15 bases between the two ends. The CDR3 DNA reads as TGTGCCAGCTCACCGGGAGGGGGATTTGGCTATGGCTACACCTTC. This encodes CASSPGGGFGYGYTF. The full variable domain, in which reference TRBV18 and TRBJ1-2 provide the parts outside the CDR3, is NAGVMQNPRHLVRRRGQEARLRCSPMKGHSHVYWYRQLPEEGLKFMVYLQKENIIDESGMPKERFSAEFPKEGPSILRIQQVVRGDSAAYFCASSPGGGFGYGYTFGSGTRLTVV.

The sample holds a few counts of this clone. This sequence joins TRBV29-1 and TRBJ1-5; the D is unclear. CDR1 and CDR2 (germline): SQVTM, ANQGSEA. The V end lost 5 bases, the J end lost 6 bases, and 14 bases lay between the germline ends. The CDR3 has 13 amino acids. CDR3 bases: TGCAGCGTTTCAGACCAAACGGCTCAGCCCCAGCATTTT. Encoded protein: CSVSDQTAQPQHF.

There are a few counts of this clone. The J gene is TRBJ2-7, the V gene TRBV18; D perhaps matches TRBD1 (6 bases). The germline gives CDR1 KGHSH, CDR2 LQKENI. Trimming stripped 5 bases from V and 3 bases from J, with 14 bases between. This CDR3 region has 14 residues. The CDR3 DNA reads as TGTGCCAGCTCAAGGGGGACATTAGGCTACGAGCAGTACTTC. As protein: CASSRGTLGYEQYF.

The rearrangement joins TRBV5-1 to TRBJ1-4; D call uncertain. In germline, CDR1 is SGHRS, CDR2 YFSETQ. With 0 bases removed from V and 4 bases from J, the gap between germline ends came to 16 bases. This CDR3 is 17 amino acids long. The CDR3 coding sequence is TGCGCCAGCAGCTTGGCGTTCGGCAAGGACCGTAATGAAAAACTGTTTTTT. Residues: CASSLAFGKDRNEKLFF.

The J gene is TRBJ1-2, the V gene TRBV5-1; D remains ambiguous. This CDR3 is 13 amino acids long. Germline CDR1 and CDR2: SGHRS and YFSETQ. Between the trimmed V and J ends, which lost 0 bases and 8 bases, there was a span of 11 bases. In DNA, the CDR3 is TGCGCCAGCAGCTTGGGATCCGAATCGGGCTACACCTTC. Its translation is CASSLGSESGYTF. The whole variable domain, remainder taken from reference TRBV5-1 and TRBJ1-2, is KAGVTQTPRYLIKTRGQQVTLSCSPISGHRSVSWYQQTPGQGLQFLFEYFSETQRNKGNFPGRFSGRQFSNSRSEMNVSTLELGDSALYLCASSLGSESGYTFGSGTRLTVV.